Listed here are 21 T cell receptor beta chains from one sample, sequenced in a study of regulatory T cells in long-lasting Graves disease. Assembly of TCR beta libraries relied on iRepertoire HTBI primers together with Arm-PCR of CDR3 regions. In TCRdb, the multiplex PCR reads were re-called with MiXCR into one record per CDR3 protein. Among over 400,000 distinct CDR3 sequences listed, 14% were seen once. Time point indicated: newly diagnosed GD, antithyroid drugs for less than 3 months. Generation of the TCR library employed RNA extracted from PBMCs. This sample was shared with a second study, whose subject was T cells in Graves' hyperthyroidism and ophthalmopathy.

The sample was peripheral blood mononuclear cells (PBMCs), taken at new diagnosis, from a patient treated with antithyroid drugs. All receptors derive from a woman aged 45 to 65 with Graves disease.

This clonotype was seen a handful of times. No conserved phenylalanine or tryptophan is present at the end of the CDR3, so a read error is the likely explanation. The rearrangement links TRBV7-2 to TRBJ2-2, with 8 bases that match TRBD1. CDR1 is SGHTA and CDR2 is FQGNSA in the germline V gene. V dropped 1 base and J dropped 4; count of bases not matched to a gene: 5. This CDR3 contains 16 residues. In DNA, the CDR3 is TGTGCCAGCAGCTTAGTTGGAACAGGGGGCACCGGGGAGCTGTTTTAT. It codes for CASSLVGTGGTGELFY.

There are many counts of this clonotype. V is TRBV2 and J is TRBJ2-1; 7 bases are a match to TRBD2. This CDR3 is built from 14 residues. Germline CDR1 and CDR2: SNHLY and FYNNEI. Trimming removed 5 bases from V and 5 bases from J; junction bases left unmatched: 6. The CDR3: CASSLAGRDNEQFF. The CDR3 DNA sequence: TGTGCCAGCAGTTTGGCGGGGAGGGACAATGAGCAGTTCTTC.

In this sample, this clonotype turned up a few times. V and J are TRBV5-1 and TRBJ2-1, with TRBD2 matching 9 bases. This CDR3 is 15 amino acids long. Germline CDR1 and CDR2: SGHRS and YFSETQ. V shed 4 bases and J 7 bases; nucleotides not matched to a gene: 9. In nucleotides, the CDR3 is TGCGCCAGCAGCCCCATAGCGGGAGTCAGGAATGAGCAGTTCTTC. Translating gives CASSPIAGVRNEQFF.

This clonotype was counted many times. This chain links TRBV2 with TRBJ2-3; 8 nucleotides align to TRBD2. The V segment lost 7 bases and the J segment 5 bases; nucleotides outside the gene matches: 2. This CDR3 spans 12 amino acids. CDR1 is SNHLY, CDR2 FYNNEI, per germline. The CDR3 nucleotides read TGTGCCAGCATTCTAGCGGGAGATACGCAGTATTTT. The encoded protein is CASILAGDTQYF.

A note on this clonotype: An end of the junction differs from the germline gene, which may be a read error. This chain connects TRBV5-1 to TRBJ2-1, with 7 positions matching TRBD2. The CDR3 contains 15 residues. The germline V gene encodes CDR1 SGHRS and CDR2 YFSETQ. CDR3 nucleotides: TGTGCCAGCAGACCAGCGGGAATGATCTACAATGAGCAGTTCTTC. This translates into CASRPAGMIYNEQFF.

In its sample, this clonotype was seen a few times. The chain joins TRBV9 to TRBJ2-3; 7 bases agree with TRBD2. Germline values: CDR1 SGDLS, CDR2 YYNGEE. The CDR3 is 18 residues long. The V gene end was trimmed by 0 bases and the J gene end by 2 bases; junction bases not matched to a gene: 12. As DNA, the CDR3 is TGTGCCAGCAGCGTAGCGCGATCCGGACTAGACCTCACAGATACGCAGTATTTT. It specifies CASSVARSGLDLTDTQYF. The full variable domain, rest sourced from reference TRBV9 and TRBJ2-3, is DSGVTQTPKHLITATGQRVTLRCSPRSGDLSVYWYQQSLDQGLQFLIQYYNGEERAKGNILERFSAQQFPDLHSELNLSSLELGDSALYFCASSVARSGLDLTDTQYFGPGTRLTVL.

The rearrangement uses TRBV6-5 and TRBJ1-5; D possibly corresponds to TRBD1 (6 bases). The CDR3 runs to 14 residues. Trimming removed 4 bases at V and 5 bases at J, with 12 bases between. Per the germline V gene, CDR1 is MNHEY and CDR2 is SVGAGI. The CDR3 region is CASSFQGSHQPQHF. The CDR3 nucleotides read TGTGCCAGCAGTTTCCAGGGGTCGCATCAGCCCCAGCATTTT.

This clonotype was detected only a few times. V gene TRBV25-1 combines with J gene TRBJ2-3; TRBD1 matches 8 bases. V trimming: 3 bases; J trimming: 3 bases; junction bases outside the gene matches: 5. The CDR3 runs 15 residues. Germline CDR1 MGHDK, CDR2 SYGVNS. The chain's CDR3 is CASSDGQGVTDTQYF. Written as DNA, the CDR3 is TGTGCCAGCAGTGACGGACAGGGTGTGACAGATACGCAGTATTTT.

This clonotype occurred many times. V gene TRBV11-2 combines with J gene TRBJ2-1, with 10 bases aligning to TRBD2. Germline V lookup: CDR1 SGHAT, CDR2 FQNNGV. V lost 2 bases and J lost 10; bases outside the gene matches: 8. The CDR3 extends over 15 amino acids. CDR3 sequence reads: CASSLMSSGSGEQFF. The CDR3 bases are TGTGCCAGCAGCTTAATGTCTAGCGGGAGCGGGGAGCAGTTCTTC.

This clonotype was observed at least ten times. The chain carries TRBV7-3 and TRBJ2-7; 7 bases fit TRBD2. The germline gives CDR1 SGHTA, CDR2 FQGTGA. Trimming removed 5 bases from V and 5 bases from J; junction bases left unmatched: 12. This CDR3 region has 15 residues. CDR3 amino acids: CASSPWGGRAHEQYF. The CDR3 bases are TGTGCCAGCAGCCCCTGGGGGGGGAGGGCCCACGAGCAGTACTTC.

The CDR3 region has the DNA TGTGCCAGCTCACCGCCCTCGGAACCCAATGAGCAGTTCTTC. It translates to CASSPPSEPNEQFF. The genes are TRBV18 and TRBJ2-1; no definite D call. The CDR3 sequence is 14 residues long. Per germline, CDR1 KGHSH and CDR2 LQKENI. V was cut by 3 bases and J by 6 bases, with 12 bases left in between.

This clonotype has a count of ten or more. This chain links TRBV2 with TRBJ1-2; D unclear. The CDR3 has 11 residues. V was trimmed by 5 bases and J by 5 bases, leaving 6 bases between them. Germline CDR1 is SNHLY and CDR2 is FYNNEI. CDR3 region: CASSPIYGYTF. Here the CDR3 DNA reads TGTGCCAGCAGTCCGATTTATGGCTACACCTTC. Supplemented by reference TRBV2 and TRBJ1-2, the full variable domain reads EPEVTQTPSHQVTQMGQEVILRCVPISNHLYFYWYRQILGQKVEFLVSFYNNEISEKSEIFDDQFSVERPDGSNFTLKIRSTKLEDSAMYFCASSPIYGYTFGSGTRLTVV.

V is TRBV9 and J is TRBJ2-2, with D uncertain. Germline V lookup: CDR1 SGDLS, CDR2 YYNGEE. The CDR3 contains 15 residues. V lost 3 bases and J lost 3, with 12 bases in between. The CDR3 region has the DNA TGTGCCAGCAGCGGGATCAACCCAGACACCGGGGAGCTGTTTTTT. Protein: CASSGINPDTGELFF.

The chain recombines TRBV6-2 or TRBV6-3 with TRBJ1-2, with 8 bases matching TRBD1. Germline assignment: CDR1 MNHEY and CDR2 SVGEGT. This CDR3 has 15 residues. The trim removed 5 bases at V and 0 bases at J, leaving 5 bases unmatched. CDR3 DNA sequence: TGTGCCAGCAGTGCCCAGACAGGGGCTAACTATGGCTACACCTTC. This codes for CASSAQTGANYGYTF.

This clonotype appeared many times. The chain is built from TRBV28 and TRBJ1-1; D ambiguous. The germline V gene encodes CDR1 MDHEN and CDR2 SYDVKM. The CDR3 extends over 13 amino acids. V lost 7 bases, J lost 3 bases, and 12 bases lay in between. The CDR3 DNA follows: TGTGCCAGCACTGTTACGGGCCACACTGAAGCTTTCTTT. Protein product: CASTVTGHTEAFF.

A few counts support this clonotype. The V gene is TRBV30, the J gene TRBJ1-2; TRBD1 matches at 7 bases. Germline lookup yields CDR1 GTSNPN and CDR2 SVGIG (reference sequence). Unmatched junction bases numbered 2, after V lost 4 bases and J lost 3 bases. This CDR3 is built from 12 residues. The CDR3 region has the DNA TGTGCCTGGATGGGACAGCACTATGGCTACACCTTC. It translates to CAWMGQHYGYTF.

This chain connects TRBV28 to TRBJ2-2, with D tentatively TRBD1 (6 bases). CDR3 length: 13 amino acids. V shed 5 bases and J shed 3 bases, with 7 bases lying between them. CDR1 is MDHEN, CDR2 SYDVKM, per germline. The CDR3 loop is CASSPGDTGELFF. CDR3 nucleotides: TGTGCCAGCAGTCCAGGGGACACCGGGGAGCTGTTTTTT.

The chain is built from TRBV19 and TRBJ1-6; 8 bases are a match to TRBD1. Germline lookup yields CDR1 LNHDA and CDR2 SQIVND (reference sequence). Trimming cost V 7 bases and J 10 bases; bases outside gene matches: 12. CDR3 size: 15 residues. CDR3 in amino acids: CASNSGQGGNSPLHF. The DNA of the CDR3 is TGTGCCAGTAACTCAGGACAGGGTGGGAACTCACCCCTCCACTTT.

This clonotype was seen many times. This chain joins TRBV20-1 and TRBJ2-5; TRBD2 matches 7 bases. Germline CDR1 and CDR2: DFQATT and SNEGSKA (reference sequence). This CDR3 spans 14 amino acids. Unmatched junction bases numbered 12, after V lost 6 bases and J lost 5 bases. The CDR3 DNA is TGCAGTGCCGGCGGGAGCTCCGTTTTGGAGACCCAGTACTTC. Its translation is CSAGGSSVLETQYF.

In its sample, this clonotype was seen a few times. The chain has TRBV27 and TRBJ1-4; D not resolved. Germline values: CDR1 MNHEY, CDR2 SMNVEV (reference sequence). This CDR3 contains 13 residues. V was shortened by 5 bases and J by 7 bases, with 11 bases between the two germline ends. The CDR3, as DNA: TGTGCCAGCAGTCGACCCGCCTCTGAAAAACTGTTTTTT. Translating gives CASSRPASEKLFF. Variable domain in full (rest from reference TRBV27 and TRBJ1-4): EAQVTQNPRYLITVTGKKLTVTCSQNMNHEYMSWYRQDPGLGLRQIYYSMNVEVTDKGDVPEGYKVSRKEKRNFPLILESPSPNQTSLYFCASSRPASEKLFFGSGTQLSVL.

At least ten counts were recorded for this clonotype. CDR3 loop: CASSRTGQDFQGQETQYF. CDR3 bases: TGCGCCAGCAGCAGAACCGGACAGGATTTTCAAGGGCAGGAGACCCAGTACTTC. The chain uses TRBV5-1 and TRBJ2-5; 7 bases line up with TRBD1. There are 18 residues in the CDR3. V trimming: 4 bases; J trimming: 5 bases; junction bases outside the gene matches: 20. The germline CDR1 and CDR2 sequences are SGHRS and YFSETQ.